The sequence of this T cell receptor (beta chain) was determined in a study of blood T cell repertoires in COVID-19. Study overall: Sample material is recorded as cDNA or gDNA derived from T cells, B-cell-depleted T cells, or PBMCs.

Here immunoSEQ multiplex PCR was the method, and the copy in TCRdb shows in-frame clones only, minus some. Here the sample spans 180,000 or so clones, more than 60% being singletons. The V end was cut by 3 bases, the J end by 4 bases, with 6 bases between. CDR1 is LGHDT, CDR2 YNNKEL, per germline (reference sequence). The CDR3 loop spans 13 amino acids. The sample holds a few counts of this clone. The sequence came from a man aged 50 or older who had recovered from COVID-19. The sample comprised peripheral blood. V and J are TRBV3-1 (or the pseudogene TRBV3-2) and TRBJ2-2; no firm D call. The chain's CDR3 is CASSHKATGELFF. The CDR3 coding sequence is TGTGCCAGCAGCCATAAAGCCACCGGGGAGCTGTTTTTT.